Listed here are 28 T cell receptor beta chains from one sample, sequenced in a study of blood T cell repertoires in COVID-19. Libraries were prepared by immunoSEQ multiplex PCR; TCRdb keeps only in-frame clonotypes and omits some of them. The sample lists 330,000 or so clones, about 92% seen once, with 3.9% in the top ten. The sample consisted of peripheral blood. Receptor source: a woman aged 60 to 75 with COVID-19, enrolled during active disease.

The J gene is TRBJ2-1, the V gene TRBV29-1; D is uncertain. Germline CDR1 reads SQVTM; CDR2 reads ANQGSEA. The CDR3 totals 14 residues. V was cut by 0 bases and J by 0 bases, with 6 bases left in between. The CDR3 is CSVEDTSSYNEQFF. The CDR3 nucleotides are TGCAGCGTTGAAGACACATCCTCCTACAATGAGCAGTTCTTC.

Here the CDR3 reads CAWSRGLYSGNTIYF. CDR3 in DNA: TGTGCCTGGAGTAGAGGACTGTACTCTGGAAACACCATATATTTT. The chain combines TRBV30 with TRBJ1-3, with no clear D. This CDR3 contains 15 residues. Deletions cut 2 bases from V and 0 bases from J, with 11 bases between. From germline, CDR1 is GTSNPN and CDR2 SVGIG (reference sequence).

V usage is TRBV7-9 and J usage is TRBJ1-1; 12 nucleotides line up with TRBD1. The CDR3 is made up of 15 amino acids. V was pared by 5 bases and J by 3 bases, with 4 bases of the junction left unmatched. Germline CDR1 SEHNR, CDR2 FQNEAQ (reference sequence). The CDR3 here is CASSRGTGGYTEAFF. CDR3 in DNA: TGTGCCAGCAGCCGCGGGACAGGGGGCTACACTGAAGCTTTCTTT.

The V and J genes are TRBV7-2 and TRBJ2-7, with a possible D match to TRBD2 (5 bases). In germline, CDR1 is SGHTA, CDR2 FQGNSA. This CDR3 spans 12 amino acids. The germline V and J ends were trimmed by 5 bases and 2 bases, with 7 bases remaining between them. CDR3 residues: CASSRGPYEQYF. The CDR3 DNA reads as TGTGCCAGCAGCCGCGGGCCCTACGAGCAGTACTTC.

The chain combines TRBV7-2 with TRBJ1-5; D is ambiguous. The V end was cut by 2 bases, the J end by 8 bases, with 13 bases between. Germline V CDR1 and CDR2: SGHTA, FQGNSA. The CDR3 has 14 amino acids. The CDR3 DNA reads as TGTGCCAGCAGCTTAAGGCCAGCCGGGGAGCCCCAGCATTTT. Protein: CASSLRPAGEPQHF. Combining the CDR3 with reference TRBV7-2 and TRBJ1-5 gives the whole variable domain GAGVSQSPSNKVTEKGKDVELRCDPISGHTALYWYRQSLGQGLEFLIYFQGNSAPDKSGLPSDRFSAERTGGSVSTLTIQRTQQEDSAVYLCASSLRPAGEPQHFGDGTRLSIL.

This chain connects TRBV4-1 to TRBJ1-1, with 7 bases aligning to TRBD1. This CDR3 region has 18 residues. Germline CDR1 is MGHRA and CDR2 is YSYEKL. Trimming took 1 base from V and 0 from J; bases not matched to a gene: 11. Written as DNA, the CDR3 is TGCGCCAGCAGCCAAGGGTCTGGCTGGGACAGCATGAACACTGAAGCTTTCTTT. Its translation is CASSQGSGWDSMNTEAFF.

The CDR3, as DNA: TGTGCCAGCAGCCCTGGGACAGGGGGCGACTATGGCTACACCTTC. Translation gives CASSPGTGGDYGYTF. The chain joins TRBV4-2 to TRBJ1-2; 12 nucleotides line up with TRBD1. The CDR3 is 15 amino acids. Germline V CDR1 and CDR2: LGHNA, YNFKEQ. The trim removed 4 bases at V and 3 bases at J, leaving 3 bases unmatched.

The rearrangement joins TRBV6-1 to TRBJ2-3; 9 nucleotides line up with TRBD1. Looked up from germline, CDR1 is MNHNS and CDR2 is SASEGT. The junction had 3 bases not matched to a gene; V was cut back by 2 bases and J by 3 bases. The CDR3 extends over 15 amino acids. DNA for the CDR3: TGTGCCAGCAGTGAACGGGACAGGGTAACAGATACGCAGTATTTT. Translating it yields CASSERDRVTDTQYF.

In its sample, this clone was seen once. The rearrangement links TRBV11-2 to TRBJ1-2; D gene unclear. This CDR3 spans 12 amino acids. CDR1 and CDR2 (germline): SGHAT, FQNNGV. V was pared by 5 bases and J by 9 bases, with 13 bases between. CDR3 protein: CASSPSGDRYTF. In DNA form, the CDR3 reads TGTGCCAGCAGCCCCTCCGGAGACCGCTACACCTTC.

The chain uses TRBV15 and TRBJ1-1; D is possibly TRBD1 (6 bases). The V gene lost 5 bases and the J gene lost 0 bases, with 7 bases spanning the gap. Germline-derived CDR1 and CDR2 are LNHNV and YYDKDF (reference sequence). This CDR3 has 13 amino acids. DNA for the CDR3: TGTGCCACCAGCGGACAGTTGAACACTGAAGCTTTCTTT. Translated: CATSGQLNTEAFF.

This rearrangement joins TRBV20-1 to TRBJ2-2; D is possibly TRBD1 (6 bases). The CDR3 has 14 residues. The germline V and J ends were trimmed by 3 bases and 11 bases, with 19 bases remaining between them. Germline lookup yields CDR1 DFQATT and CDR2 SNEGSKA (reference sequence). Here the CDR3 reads CSASAQTGTSELFF. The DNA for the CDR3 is TGCAGTGCTAGTGCCCAAACCGGGACATCCGAGCTGTTTTTT.

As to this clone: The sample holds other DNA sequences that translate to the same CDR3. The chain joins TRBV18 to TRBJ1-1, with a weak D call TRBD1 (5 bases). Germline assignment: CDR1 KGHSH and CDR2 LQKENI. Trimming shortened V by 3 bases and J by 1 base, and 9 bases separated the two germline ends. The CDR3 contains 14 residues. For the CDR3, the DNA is TGTGCCAGCTCACCGGGGCAGGGGAACACTGAAGCTTTCTTT. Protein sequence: CASSPGQGNTEAFF. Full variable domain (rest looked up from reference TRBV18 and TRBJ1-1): NAGVMQNPRHLVRRRGQEARLRCSPMKGHSHVYWYRQLPEEGLKFMVYLQKENIIDESGMPKERFSAEFPKEGPSILRIQQVVRGDSAAYFCASSPGQGNTEAFFGQGTRLTVV.

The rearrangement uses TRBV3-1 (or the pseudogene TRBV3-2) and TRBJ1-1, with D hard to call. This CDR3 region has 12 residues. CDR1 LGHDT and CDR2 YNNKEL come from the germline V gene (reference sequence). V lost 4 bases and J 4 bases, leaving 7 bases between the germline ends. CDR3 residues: CASSPKSTEAFF. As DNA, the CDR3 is TGTGCCAGCAGCCCCAAATCCACTGAAGCTTTCTTT.

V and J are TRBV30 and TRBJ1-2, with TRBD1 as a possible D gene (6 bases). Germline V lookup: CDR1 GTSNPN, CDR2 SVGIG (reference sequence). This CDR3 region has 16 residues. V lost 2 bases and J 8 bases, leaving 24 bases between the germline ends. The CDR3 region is CAWSPFYGRGFWGYTF. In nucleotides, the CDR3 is TGTGCCTGGAGTCCCTTTTATGGCAGGGGCTTCTGGGGCTACACCTTC.

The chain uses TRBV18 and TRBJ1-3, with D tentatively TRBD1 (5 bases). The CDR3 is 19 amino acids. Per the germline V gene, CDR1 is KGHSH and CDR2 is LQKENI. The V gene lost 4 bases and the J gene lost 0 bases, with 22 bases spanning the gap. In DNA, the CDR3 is TGTGCCAGCTCACGTCTTCCGCCAGGGCAGTTCCTCTCTGGAAACACCATATATTTT. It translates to CASSRLPPGQFLSGNTIYF. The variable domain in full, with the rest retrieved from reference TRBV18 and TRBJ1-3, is NAGVMQNPRHLVRRRGQEARLRCSPMKGHSHVYWYRQLPEEGLKFMVYLQKENIIDESGMPKERFSAEFPKEGPSILRIQQVVRGDSAAYFCASSRLPPGQFLSGNTIYFGEGSWLTVV.

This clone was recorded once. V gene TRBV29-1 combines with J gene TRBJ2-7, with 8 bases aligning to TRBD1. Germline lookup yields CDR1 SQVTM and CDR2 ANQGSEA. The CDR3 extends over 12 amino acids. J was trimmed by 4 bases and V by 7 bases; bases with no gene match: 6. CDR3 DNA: TGCAGCGCAACAGGGGGATCTTACGAGCAGTACTTC. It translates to CSATGGSYEQYF.

The DNA of the CDR3 is TGTGCCAGCAAAGGGACAGGGTCCTACGAGCAGTACTTC. It codes for CASKGTGSYEQYF. The rearrangement joins TRBV2 to TRBJ2-7; TRBD1 matches 9 bases. V shed 7 bases and J 1 base; nucleotides not matched to a gene: 2. CDR3 length: 13 amino acids. Germline assignment: CDR1 SNHLY and CDR2 FYNNEI.

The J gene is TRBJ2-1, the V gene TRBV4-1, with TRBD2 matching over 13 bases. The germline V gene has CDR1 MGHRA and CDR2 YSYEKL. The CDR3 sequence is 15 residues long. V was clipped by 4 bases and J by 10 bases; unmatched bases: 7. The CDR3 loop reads CASSRGLAGVGEQFF. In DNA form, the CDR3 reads TGCGCCAGCAGCCGCGGACTAGCGGGGGTTGGGGAGCAGTTCTTC.

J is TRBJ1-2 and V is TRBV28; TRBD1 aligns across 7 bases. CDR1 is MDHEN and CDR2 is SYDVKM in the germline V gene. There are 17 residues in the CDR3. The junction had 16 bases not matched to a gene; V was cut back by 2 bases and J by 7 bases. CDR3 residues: CASSLEGGRGRNVGYTF. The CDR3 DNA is TGTGCCAGCAGTTTAGAGGGGGGAAGGGGGCGTAATGTTGGCTACACCTTC.

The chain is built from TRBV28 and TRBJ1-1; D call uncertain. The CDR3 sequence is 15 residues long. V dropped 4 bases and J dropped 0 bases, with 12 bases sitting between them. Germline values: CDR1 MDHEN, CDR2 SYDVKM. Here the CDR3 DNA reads TGTGCCAGCAGTTACCCAGGTCCGCTGAACACTGAAGCTTTCTTT. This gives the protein CASSYPGPLNTEAFF.

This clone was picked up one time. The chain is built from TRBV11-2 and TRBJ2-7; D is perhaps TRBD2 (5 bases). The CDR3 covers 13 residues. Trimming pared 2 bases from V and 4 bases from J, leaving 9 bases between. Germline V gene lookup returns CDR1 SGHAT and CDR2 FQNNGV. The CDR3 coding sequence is TGTGCCAGCAGCTTATTTCGGGGATACGAGCAGTACTTC. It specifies CASSLFRGYEQYF.

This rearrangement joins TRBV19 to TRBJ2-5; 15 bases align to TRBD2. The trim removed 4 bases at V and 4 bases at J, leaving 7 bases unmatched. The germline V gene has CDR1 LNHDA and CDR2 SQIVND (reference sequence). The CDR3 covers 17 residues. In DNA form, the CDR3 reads TGTGCCAGTAGTAGGGGATGGACTAGCGGGAGGGGAGAGACCCAGTACTTC. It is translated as CASSRGWTSGRGETQYF.

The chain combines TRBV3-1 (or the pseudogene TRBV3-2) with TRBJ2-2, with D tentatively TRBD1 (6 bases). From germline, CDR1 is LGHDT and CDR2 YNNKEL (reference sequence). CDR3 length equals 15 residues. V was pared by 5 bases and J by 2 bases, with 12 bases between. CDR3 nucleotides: TGTGCCAGCAGCGACAACAGGGTTAACACCGGGGAGCTGTTTTTT. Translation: CASSDNRVNTGELFF.

DNA of the CDR3: TGTGCCAGCAGTTTGGAACAGGGCTCTTATGGCTACACCTTC. Translated, it gives CASSLEQGSYGYTF. The gene calls are TRBV6-5 and TRBJ1-2; a possible D gene is TRBD1 (6 bases). Germline CDR1 MNHEY, CDR2 SVGAGI. Trimming took 4 bases from V and 5 from J, leaving 14 bases between them. This CDR3 comprises 14 residues.

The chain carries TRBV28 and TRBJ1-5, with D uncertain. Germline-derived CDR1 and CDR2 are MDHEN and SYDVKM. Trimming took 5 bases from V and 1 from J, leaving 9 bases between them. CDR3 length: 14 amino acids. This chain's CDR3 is CASSPPVSNQPQHF. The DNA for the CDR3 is TGTGCCAGCAGTCCCCCCGTGAGCAATCAGCCCCAGCATTTT.

CDR3 sequence (DNA): TGTGCCAGCAGTCTTGCTATAGGACAGGGAGACTATGGCTACACCTTC. This encodes CASSLAIGQGDYGYTF. V gene TRBV6-6 combines with J gene TRBJ1-2; TRBD1 matches at 8 bases. Germline V gene lookup returns CDR1 MNHNY and CDR2 SVGAGI (reference sequence). This CDR3 is 16 amino acids long. V was clipped by 5 bases and J by 3 bases; unmatched bases: 11.

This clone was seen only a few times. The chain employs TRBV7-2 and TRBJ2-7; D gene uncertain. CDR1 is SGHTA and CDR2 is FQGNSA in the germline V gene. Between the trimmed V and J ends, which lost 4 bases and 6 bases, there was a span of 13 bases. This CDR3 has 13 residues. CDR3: CASSSGFSLEQYF. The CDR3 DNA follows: TGTGCCAGCAGCTCCGGATTTAGCCTCGAGCAGTACTTC.

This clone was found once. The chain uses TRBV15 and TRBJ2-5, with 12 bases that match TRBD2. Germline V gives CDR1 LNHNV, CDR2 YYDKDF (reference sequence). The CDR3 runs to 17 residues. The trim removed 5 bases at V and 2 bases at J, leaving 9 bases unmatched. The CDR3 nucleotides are TGTGCCACCAGCGGCGGGACTAGCGGGCGGACTCAAGAGACCCAGTACTTC. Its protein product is CATSGGTSGRTQETQYF. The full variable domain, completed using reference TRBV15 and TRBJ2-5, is DAMVIQNPRYQVTQFGKPVTLSCSQTLNHNVMYWYQQKSSQAPKLLFHYYDKDFNNEADTPDNFQSRRPNTSFCFLDIRSPGLGDTAMYLCATSGGTSGRTQETQYFGPGTRLLVL.